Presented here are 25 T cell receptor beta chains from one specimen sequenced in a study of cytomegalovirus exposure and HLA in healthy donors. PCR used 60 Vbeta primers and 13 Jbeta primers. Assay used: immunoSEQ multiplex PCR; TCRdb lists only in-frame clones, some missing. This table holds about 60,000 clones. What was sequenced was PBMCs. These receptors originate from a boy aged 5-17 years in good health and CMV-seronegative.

CDR3 amino acids: CASSRAGFQTDNEQFF. DNA for the CDR3: TGCGCCAGCAGTCGGGCGGGATTCCAGACGGACAATGAGCAGTTCTTC. The genes are TRBV5-1 and TRBJ2-1, with a weak D call TRBD2 (6 bases). Trimming removed 5 bases at V and 5 bases at J, with 20 bases between. The germline CDR1 and CDR2 sequences are SGHRS and YFSETQ. The CDR3 totals 16 residues.

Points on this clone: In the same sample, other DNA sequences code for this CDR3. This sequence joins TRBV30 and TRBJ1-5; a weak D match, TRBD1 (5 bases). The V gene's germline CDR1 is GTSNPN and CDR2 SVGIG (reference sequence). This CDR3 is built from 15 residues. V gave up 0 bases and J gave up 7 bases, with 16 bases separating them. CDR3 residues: CAWSVSPGEVQPQHF. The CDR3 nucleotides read TGTGCCTGGAGTGTATCCCCGGGGGAGGTGCAGCCCCAGCATTTT.

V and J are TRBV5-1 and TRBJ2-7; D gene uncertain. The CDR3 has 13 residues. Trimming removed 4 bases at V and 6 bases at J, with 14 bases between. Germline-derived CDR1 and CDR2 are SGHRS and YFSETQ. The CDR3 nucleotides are TGCGCCAGCAGCCCTGGTGATCGGAGCGAGCAGTACTTC. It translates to CASSPGDRSEQYF.

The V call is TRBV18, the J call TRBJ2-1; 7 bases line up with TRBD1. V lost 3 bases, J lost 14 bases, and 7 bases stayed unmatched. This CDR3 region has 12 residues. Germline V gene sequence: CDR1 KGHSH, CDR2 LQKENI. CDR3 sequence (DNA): TGTGCCAGCTCACCTGTGGACAGGTTGGAGTTCTTC. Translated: CASSPVDRLEFF.

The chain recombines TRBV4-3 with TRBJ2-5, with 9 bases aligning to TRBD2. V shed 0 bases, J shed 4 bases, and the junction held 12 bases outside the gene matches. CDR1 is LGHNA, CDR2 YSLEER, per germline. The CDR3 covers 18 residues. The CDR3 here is CASSQDRVVAGGSETQYF. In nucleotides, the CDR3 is TGCGCCAGCAGCCAAGATAGGGTTGTCGCGGGAGGGTCAGAGACCCAGTACTTC.

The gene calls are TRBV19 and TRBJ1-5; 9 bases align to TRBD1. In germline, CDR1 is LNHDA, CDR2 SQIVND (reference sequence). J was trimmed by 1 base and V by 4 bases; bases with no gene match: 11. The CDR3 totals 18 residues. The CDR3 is CASSTDRGGAISNQPQHF. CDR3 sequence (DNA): TGTGCCAGTAGTACCGACAGGGGGGGAGCGATCAGCAATCAGCCCCAGCATTTT.

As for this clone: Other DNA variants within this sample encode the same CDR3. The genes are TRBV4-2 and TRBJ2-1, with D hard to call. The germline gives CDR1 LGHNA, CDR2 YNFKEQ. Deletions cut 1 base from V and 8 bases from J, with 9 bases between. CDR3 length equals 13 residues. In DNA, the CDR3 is TGTGCCAGCAGCCAAGTGCCCGCGGATGAGCAGTTCTTC. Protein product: CASSQVPADEQFF.

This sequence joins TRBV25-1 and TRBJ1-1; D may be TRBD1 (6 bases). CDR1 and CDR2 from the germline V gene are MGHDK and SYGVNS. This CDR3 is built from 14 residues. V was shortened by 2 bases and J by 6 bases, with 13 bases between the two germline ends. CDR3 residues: CASSEPQGRAEAFF. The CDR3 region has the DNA TGTGCCAGCAGTGAACCACAGGGACGGGCTGAAGCTTTCTTT. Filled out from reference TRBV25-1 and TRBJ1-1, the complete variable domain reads EADIYQTPRYLVIGTGKKITLECSQTMGHDKMYWYQQDPGMELHLIHYSYGVNSTEKGDLSSESTVSRIRTEHFPLTLESARPSHTSQYLCASSEPQGRAEAFFGQGTRLTVV.

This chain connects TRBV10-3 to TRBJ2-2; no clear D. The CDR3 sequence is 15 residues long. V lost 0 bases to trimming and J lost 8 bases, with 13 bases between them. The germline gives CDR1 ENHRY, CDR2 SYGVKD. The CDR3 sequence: CAISESISQVGELFF. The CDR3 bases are TGTGCCATCAGTGAGTCGATCAGTCAAGTTGGGGAGCTGTTTTTT.

CDR3 DNA sequence: TGTGCCAGCAGTTACTCAGGGGGTAACTATGGCTACACCTTC. This codes for CASSYSGGNYGYTF. This chain uses TRBV6-5 with TRBJ1-2, with a tentative D call TRBD1 (6 bases). The CDR3 spans 14 residues. CDR1 MNHEY and CDR2 SVGAGI come from the germline V gene. The germline V and J ends were trimmed by 0 bases and 1 base, with 6 bases remaining between them.

CDR3 sequence (DNA): TGCGCCAGCAGCTTGTCGGGACAGATGGGGTCGAGCTACACCTTC. Protein: CASSLSGQMGSSYTF. The V call is TRBV5-1, the J call TRBJ1-2; 7 positions match TRBD1. The CDR3 runs 15 residues. The J segment lost 9 bases and the V segment lost 1 base, leaving 12 bases of the junction unmatched. The V gene's germline CDR1 is SGHRS and CDR2 YFSETQ.

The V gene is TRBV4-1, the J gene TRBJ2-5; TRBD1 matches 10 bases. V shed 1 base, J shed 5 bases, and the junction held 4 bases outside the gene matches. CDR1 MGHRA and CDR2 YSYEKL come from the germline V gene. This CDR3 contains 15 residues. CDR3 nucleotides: TGCGCCAGCAGCCAAGGACAGGGGGCGTTGGAGACCCAGTACTTC. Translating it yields CASSQGQGALETQYF.

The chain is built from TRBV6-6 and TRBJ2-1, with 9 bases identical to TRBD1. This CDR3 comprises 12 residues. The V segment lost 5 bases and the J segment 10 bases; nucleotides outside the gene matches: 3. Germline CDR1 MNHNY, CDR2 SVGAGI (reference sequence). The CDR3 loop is CASSPGTGEQFF. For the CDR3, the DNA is TGTGCCAGCAGTCCCGGGACAGGGGAGCAGTTCTTC.

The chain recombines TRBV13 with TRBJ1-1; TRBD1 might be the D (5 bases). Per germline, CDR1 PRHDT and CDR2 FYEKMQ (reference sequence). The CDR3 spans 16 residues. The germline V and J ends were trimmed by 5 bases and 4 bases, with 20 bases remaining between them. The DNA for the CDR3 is TGTGCCAGCAGCCTACCGGCGGGGGGAGGGAGCACTGAAGCTTTCTTT. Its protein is CASSLPAGGGSTEAFF.

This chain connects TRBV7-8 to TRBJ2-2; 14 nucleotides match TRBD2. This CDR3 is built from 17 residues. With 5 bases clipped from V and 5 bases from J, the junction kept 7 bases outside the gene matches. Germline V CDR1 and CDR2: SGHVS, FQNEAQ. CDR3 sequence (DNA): TGTGCCAGCAGCACCCGACTAGCGGGGGGGGCGACCGGGGAGCTGTTTTTT. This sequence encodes CASSTRLAGGATGELFF.

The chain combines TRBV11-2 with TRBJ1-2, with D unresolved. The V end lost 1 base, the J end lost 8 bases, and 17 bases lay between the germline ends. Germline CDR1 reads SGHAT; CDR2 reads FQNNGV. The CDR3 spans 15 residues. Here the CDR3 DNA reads TGTGCCAGCAGCTTAGGACCCGTCTCGAGCGACGGCTACACCTTC. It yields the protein CASSLGPVSSDGYTF.

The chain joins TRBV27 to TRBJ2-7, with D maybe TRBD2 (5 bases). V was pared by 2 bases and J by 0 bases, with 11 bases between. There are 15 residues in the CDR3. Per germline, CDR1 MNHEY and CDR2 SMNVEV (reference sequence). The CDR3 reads CASSLASLSSYEQYF. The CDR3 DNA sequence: TGTGCCAGCAGTTTAGCTAGCCTTAGCTCCTACGAGCAGTACTTC.

The CDR3 DNA follows: TGCGCCAGCAGTCAATCTGCCAGGGCTCGGGAGCAGTACTTC. Translating it yields CASSQSARAREQYF. The chain is built from TRBV23-1 and TRBJ2-7; TRBD1 might be the D (5 bases). TRBV23-1 is designated an ORF whose function remains uncertain. The CDR3 consists of 14 residues. Trimming removed 0 bases from V and 7 bases from J, with 13 bases in between.

CDR3 nucleotides: TGTGCCAGCAGCGTAGATAGCGGGACAGATACGCAGTATTTT. It specifies CASSVDSGTDTQYF. This chain uses TRBV9 with TRBJ2-3, with 7 positions matching TRBD2. V shed 0 bases, J shed 3 bases, and the junction held 1 base outside the gene matches. This CDR3 has 14 amino acids. The V gene's germline CDR1 is SGDLS and CDR2 YYNGEE.

CDR3 loop: CASSLYITGAGEKLFF. CDR3 DNA sequence: TGTGCCAGCAGCTTGTACATAACAGGAGCTGGAGAAAAACTGTTTTTT. The J gene is TRBJ1-4, the V gene TRBV7-8, with D maybe TRBD1 (5 bases). This CDR3 comprises 16 residues. In germline, CDR1 is SGHVS, CDR2 FQNEAQ. V was shortened by 3 bases and J by 8 bases, with 19 bases between the two germline ends. The complete variable domain, with remaining parts taken from reference TRBV7-8 and TRBJ1-4, reads GAGVSQSPRYKVAKRGQDVALRCDPISGHVSLFWYQQALGQGPEFLTYFQNEAQLDKSGLPSDRFFAERPEGSVSTLKIQRTQQEDSAVYLCASSLYITGAGEKLFFGSGTQLSVL.

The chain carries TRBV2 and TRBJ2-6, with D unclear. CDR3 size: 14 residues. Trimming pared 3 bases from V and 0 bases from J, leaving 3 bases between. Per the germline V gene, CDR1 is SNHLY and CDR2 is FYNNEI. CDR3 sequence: CASSDNSGANVLTF. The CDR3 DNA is TGTGCCAGCAGTGATAACTCTGGGGCCAACGTCCTGACTTTC.

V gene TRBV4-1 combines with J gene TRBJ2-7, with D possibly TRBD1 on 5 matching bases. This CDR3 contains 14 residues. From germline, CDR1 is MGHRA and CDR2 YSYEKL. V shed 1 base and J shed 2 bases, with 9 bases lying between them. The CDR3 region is CASSQVTGPYEQYF. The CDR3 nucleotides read TGCGCCAGCAGCCAAGTAACAGGTCCCTACGAGCAGTACTTC.

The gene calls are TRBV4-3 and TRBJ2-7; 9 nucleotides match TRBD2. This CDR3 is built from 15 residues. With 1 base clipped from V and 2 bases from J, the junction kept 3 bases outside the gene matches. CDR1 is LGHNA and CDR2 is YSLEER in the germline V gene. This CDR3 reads CASSQGASGAYEQYF. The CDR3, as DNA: TGCGCCAGCAGCCAAGGGGCTAGCGGGGCCTACGAGCAGTACTTC.

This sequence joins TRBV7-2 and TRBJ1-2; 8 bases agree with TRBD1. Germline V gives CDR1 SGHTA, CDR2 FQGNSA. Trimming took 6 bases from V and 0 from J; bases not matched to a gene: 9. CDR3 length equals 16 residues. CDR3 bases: TGTGCCAGCAGATTTACCCGGGACAGGTCTAACTATGGCTACACCTTC. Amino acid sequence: CASRFTRDRSNYGYTF.

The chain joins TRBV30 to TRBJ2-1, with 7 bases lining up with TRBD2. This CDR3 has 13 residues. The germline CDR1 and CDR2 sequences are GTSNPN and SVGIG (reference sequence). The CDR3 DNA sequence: TGTGCACTGGAGGGGAATAGCGGGCTGAAAGAGTTCTTC. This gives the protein CALEGNSGLKEFF.